This passage covers 25 T cell receptor beta chains from one sample sequenced in a study of CD8 T cells in ankylosing spondylitis. Using its own MiXCR run on the 5' RACE reads, TCRdb lists one record per CDR3 protein. This table holds about 150,000 distinct CDR3 sequences, 25% to 35% found once. The sequenced sample was synovial fluid, either unsorted or a sorted T cell fraction (not recorded which). The receptors come from a male donor with ankylosing spondylitis.

This clonotype was recorded at least ten times. J is TRBJ2-5 and V is TRBV24-1; 8 nucleotides align to TRBD2. CDR1 is KGHDR and CDR2 is SFDVKD in the germline V gene. The ends lost 5 bases at V and 1 base at J; junction bases unmatched: 8. The CDR3 length is 16 residues. The CDR3 loop is CATSGYGSGAQETQYF. For the CDR3, the DNA is TGTGCCACCAGTGGGTACGGTAGCGGGGCCCAAGAGACCCAGTACTTC.

The genes are TRBV9 and TRBJ2-2, with 14 bases lining up with TRBD2. This CDR3 comprises 16 residues. Germline values: CDR1 SGDLS, CDR2 YYNGEE. Germline trimming cut 6 bases from V and 6 bases from J; bases unmatched to any gene: 7. DNA of the CDR3: TGTGCCAGCATGAAGGGACTAGCGGGAGTACCCGGGGAGCTGTTTTTT. This gives the protein CASMKGLAGVPGELFF. Combining the CDR3 with reference TRBV9 and TRBJ2-2 gives the whole variable domain DSGVTQTPKHLITATGQRVTLRCSPRSGDLSVYWYQQSLDQGLQFLIQYYNGEERAKGNILERFSAQQFPDLHSELNLSSLELGDSALYFCASMKGLAGVPGELFFGEGSRLTVL.

This clonotype was picked up a small number of times. The chain uses TRBV19 and TRBJ2-2; possibly TRBD1 for D (5 bases). Trimming took 4 bases from V and 3 from J, leaving 21 bases between them. CDR1 LNHDA and CDR2 SQIVND come from the germline V gene (reference sequence). This CDR3 region has 18 residues. The CDR3 protein is CASSKARRVLGDTGELFF. The CDR3 region has the DNA TGTGCCAGTAGTAAGGCGAGAAGGGTTCTAGGGGACACCGGGGAGCTGTTTTTT.

This clonotype was detected ten times or more. The chain couples TRBV7-9 to TRBJ1-4; no reliable D call. The ends were cut back, 5 bases at V and 0 bases at J, with 10 bases in the middle. Germline values: CDR1 SEHNR, CDR2 FQNEAQ (reference sequence). The CDR3 runs 15 residues. In DNA form, the CDR3 reads TGTGCCAGCAGCCCCAAAAGTGCAACTAATGAAAAACTGTTTTTT. It yields the protein CASSPKSATNEKLFF.

The chain links TRBV7-2 to TRBJ1-2, with a possible D match to TRBD1 (5 bases). Germline V CDR1 and CDR2: SGHTA, FQGNSA. This CDR3 spans 15 amino acids. Trimming took 3 bases from V and 6 from J, leaving 17 bases between them. The CDR3 loop reads CASSLEPRVFDGYTF. Written as DNA, the CDR3 is TGTGCCAGCAGCTTGGAACCCAGGGTTTTTGATGGCTACACCTTC.

In DNA form, the CDR3 reads TGTGCCAGCAGCAGGACTACCACTAGCAATCAGCCCCAGCATTTT. It codes for CASSRTTTSNQPQHF. The chain is built from TRBV6-1 and TRBJ1-5; D remains unclear. V shed 6 bases and J shed 0 bases, with 12 bases lying between them. Germline CDR1 and CDR2: MNHNS and SASEGT. The CDR3 has 15 residues.

The chain carries TRBV11-2 and TRBJ2-1; D uncertain. The CDR3 contains 16 residues. V was pared by 4 bases and J by 4 bases, with 17 bases between. Germline V gives CDR1 SGHAT, CDR2 FQNNGV. CDR3 nucleotides: TGTGCCAGCAGCTCCTCCCGACCTTTGTGGTACAATGAGCAGTTCTTC. This encodes CASSSSRPLWYNEQFF.

The rearrangement joins TRBV19 to TRBJ1-3; D gene uncertain. The CDR3 runs to 14 residues. CDR1 is LNHDA and CDR2 is SQIVND in the germline V gene (reference sequence). V lost 5 bases, J lost 0 bases, and 8 bases lay in between. DNA of the CDR3: TGTGCCAGTAGTGAACGGTACTCTGGAAACACCATATATTTT. This codes for CASSERYSGNTIYF.

The CDR3 region has the DNA TGTGCCAGCAGCTTAGGGATAGCGGGAGGAGGCACAGATACGCAGTATTTT. Protein: CASSLGIAGGGTDTQYF. The chain employs TRBV7-2 and TRBJ2-3; 10 bases are shared with TRBD2. CDR1 is SGHTA, CDR2 FQGNSA, per germline. This CDR3 has 17 residues. The junction had 5 bases not matched to a gene; V was cut back by 1 base and J by 1 base.

This clonotype was counted a few times. V gene TRBV4-3 combines with J gene TRBJ1-6, with 9 positions matching TRBD1. The CDR3 sequence is 17 residues long. Germline V CDR1 and CDR2: LGHNA, YSLEER. Losses at the gene ends were 4 bases for V and 5 bases for J; bases not matched to a gene: 9. The CDR3 DNA reads TGCGCCAGCAGCCCCCAGGGACAGGGTCTAAATAATTCACCCCTCCACTTT. Protein: CASSPQGQGLNNSPLHF.

This clonotype was found once. This rearrangement joins TRBV28 to TRBJ2-5; 13 bases match TRBD2. This CDR3 contains 16 residues. V was clipped by 7 bases and J by 4 bases; unmatched bases: 9. From germline, CDR1 is MDHEN and CDR2 SYDVKM. The CDR3: CASTPGGLAGSETQYF. Here the CDR3 DNA reads TGTGCCAGCACCCCAGGGGGACTAGCGGGATCAGAGACCCAGTACTTC.

This clonotype was detected many times. V and J are TRBV7-3 and TRBJ2-2, with TRBD1 as a possible D gene (6 bases). CDR1 is SGHTA, CDR2 FQGTGA, per germline. The CDR3 has 15 residues. Trimming left V 3 bases short and J 4 bases short, with 12 bases between. CDR3 DNA: TGTGCCAGCAGCTTGCAGGGACACCCCACCGGGGAGCTGTTTTTT. It translates to CASSLQGHPTGELFF.

This clonotype was counted at least ten times. The V and J genes are TRBV28 and TRBJ2-5; 7 bases line up with TRBD2. CDR1 is MDHEN and CDR2 is SYDVKM in the germline V gene. J lost 2 bases, V lost 2 bases, and 5 bases had no gene match. CDR3 size: 15 residues. The CDR3 sequence is CASSLTGGGQETQYF. In DNA form, the CDR3 reads TGTGCCAGCAGTTTAACGGGAGGAGGGCAAGAGACCCAGTACTTC.

The CDR3 DNA sequence: TGCAGTGCTAGCGGCTCGGCTACCTACAATGAGCAGTTCTTC. Residues: CSASGSATYNEQFF. The V gene is TRBV20-1, the J gene TRBJ2-1; D gene ambiguous. This CDR3 comprises 14 residues. The germline V gene has CDR1 DFQATT and CDR2 SNEGSKA (reference sequence). Trimming pared 3 bases from V and 2 bases from J, leaving 11 bases between.

J is TRBJ2-2 and V is TRBV3-1; the match to TRBD2 covers 10 bases. The CDR3 contains 15 residues. J gave up 4 bases and V 5 bases, and 4 bases lay outside the gene matches. Per the germline V gene, CDR1 is LGHDT and CDR2 is YNNKEL (reference sequence). As DNA, the CDR3 is TGTGCCAGCAGCGCCCGACTAGCGGGCACCGGGGAGCTGTTTTTT. Amino acid sequence: CASSARLAGTGELFF.

This clonotype was picked up many times. The gene calls are TRBV27 and TRBJ1-1; weak D call: TRBD1 (6 bases). This CDR3 spans 15 amino acids. Trimming pared 0 bases from V and 5 bases from J, leaving 13 bases between. Germline CDR1 is MNHEY and CDR2 is SMNVEV (reference sequence). CDR3 sequence: CASSLSMQGWTEAFF. The CDR3 bases are TGTGCCAGCAGTTTATCGATGCAGGGGTGGACTGAAGCTTTCTTT.

This clonotype was counted a few times. This chain joins TRBV20-1 and TRBJ2-3; 9 bases align to TRBD2. Unmatched junction bases numbered 4, after V lost 5 bases and J lost 1 base. The CDR3 totals 14 residues. Germline V CDR1 and CDR2: DFQATT, SNEGSKA (reference sequence). The CDR3 is CSALAGEGTDTQYF. The CDR3 DNA reads TGCAGTGCTTTAGCGGGGGAGGGCACAGATACGCAGTATTTT.

CDR3 sequence reads: CGGGGLAFSYEQYF. For the CDR3, the DNA is TGTGGGGGAGGGGGACTAGCGTTCTCCTACGAGCAGTACTTC. V and J are TRBV9 and TRBJ2-7; TRBD2 agrees at 10 bases. CDR1 and CDR2 (germline): SGDLS, YYNGEE. The CDR3 is 14 residues long.

This rearrangement joins TRBV13 to TRBJ2-3; no definite D call. The CDR3 runs to 13 residues. Trimming cost V 2 bases and J 5 bases, with 8 bases left between them. The germline V gene encodes CDR1 PRHDT and CDR2 FYEKMQ (reference sequence). In DNA form, the CDR3 reads TGTGCCAGCAGCTTAAGGGTTGGAGATACGCAGTATTTT. Its translation is CASSLRVGDTQYF.

The chain joins TRBV2 to TRBJ1-2; maybe TRBD1 (5 bases). Between the trimmed V and J ends, which lost 7 bases and 3 bases, there was a span of 12 bases. The germline CDR1 and CDR2 sequences are SNHLY and FYNNEI. This CDR3 region has 13 residues. Here the CDR3 reads CASNKGLDYGYTF. The CDR3 DNA reads as TGTGCCAGCAACAAGGGGCTGGACTATGGCTACACCTTC.

V gene TRBV30 combines with J gene TRBJ2-7; D perhaps matches TRBD1 (5 bases). The CDR3 has 13 amino acids. The germline CDR1 and CDR2 sequences are GTSNPN and SVGIG (reference sequence). The V end was cut by 5 bases, the J end by 4 bases, with 15 bases between. This chain's CDR3 is CAWARAGLYEQYF. The CDR3 coding sequence is TGTGCCTGGGCCCGGGCAGGGCTGTACGAGCAGTACTTC.

Only a few counts were recorded for this clonotype. The genes are TRBV28 and TRBJ2-1; no clear D. CDR1 is MDHEN, CDR2 SYDVKM, per germline. V lost 3 bases and J 4 bases, leaving 13 bases between the germline ends. The CDR3 extends over 15 amino acids. Written as DNA, the CDR3 is TGTGCCAGCAGTTTGGGGTCTACACGATACAATGAGCAGTTCTTC. Residues: CASSLGSTRYNEQFF. The full variable domain, completed using reference TRBV28 and TRBJ2-1, is DVKVTQSSRYLVKRTGEKVFLECVQDMDHENMFWYRQDPGLGLRLIYFSYDVKMKEKGDIPEGYSVSREKKERFSLILESASTNQTSMYLCASSLGSTRYNEQFFGPGTRLTVL.

This clonotype was detected a few times. The V and J genes are TRBV28 and TRBJ1-5; TRBD1 might be the D (5 bases). Germline CDR1 and CDR2: MDHEN and SYDVKM. V shed 3 bases and J shed 5 bases, with 14 bases lying between them. The CDR3 is 15 residues long. The CDR3 loop is CASSFTVMGDQPQHF. CDR3 in DNA: TGTGCCAGCAGTTTCACAGTCATGGGGGATCAGCCCCAGCATTTT. The full variable domain, rest sourced from reference TRBV28 and TRBJ1-5, is DVKVTQSSRYLVKRTGEKVFLECVQDMDHENMFWYRQDPGLGLRLIYFSYDVKMKEKGDIPEGYSVSREKKERFSLILESASTNQTSMYLCASSFTVMGDQPQHFGDGTRLSIL.

V usage is TRBV18 and J usage is TRBJ1-2; D remains ambiguous. CDR3 size: 11 residues. V was trimmed by 2 bases and J by 6 bases, leaving 4 bases between them. CDR1 KGHSH and CDR2 LQKENI come from the germline V gene. Here the CDR3 DNA reads TGTGCCAGCTCACCAAAAGATGGCTACACCTTC. This codes for CASSPKDGYTF.

This clonotype has more than one count but fewer than ten. The chain is built from TRBV7-2 and TRBJ1-1; D is perhaps TRBD1 (5 bases). Trimming took off 2 bases at V and 9 bases at J, with 10 bases between the two ends. The CDR3 totals 12 residues. Per the germline V gene, CDR1 is SGHTA and CDR2 is FQGNSA. CDR3 loop: CASSLKQDQAFF. The CDR3 coding sequence is TGTGCCAGCAGCTTAAAACAGGATCAAGCTTTCTTT. The complete variable domain, with remaining parts taken from reference TRBV7-2 and TRBJ1-1, reads GAGVSQSPSNKVTEKGKDVELRCDPISGHTALYWYRQSLGQGLEFLIYFQGNSAPDKSGLPSDRFSAERTGGSVSTLTIQRTQQEDSAVYLCASSLKQDQAFFGQGTRLTVV.